A selection of T cell receptor beta chains follows, all from one sample in a study of graft-versus-host responses after intestinal transplantation. Repertoires were generated with immunoSEQ multiplex PCR, while TCRdb's copy carries only in-frame clones and drops some. The sample lists approximately 50,000 clones, 70% to 90% occurring once. The starting material was PBMCs, obtained 26 days after transplant. The receptors derive from a human patient who received an intestinal transplant, so some T cells may come from the graft donor. The CDR3 runs from the conserved cysteine through the conserved F or W. Each record gives: J gene, V gene, CDR3 protein.

j_call: TRBJ2-7; v_call: TRBV13; cdr3_aa: CASSSRGLAGSYEQYF
j_call: TRBJ2-1; v_call: TRBV9; cdr3_aa: CASSVAGAPYNEQFF
j_call: TRBJ2-1; v_call: TRBV28; cdr3_aa: CASSQPGQGPYNEQFF
j_call: TRBJ2-1; v_call: TRBV11-2; cdr3_aa: CASSVPTLLGGNEQFF
j_call: TRBJ2-1; v_call: TRBV2; cdr3_aa: CASSEAREFNEQFF
j_call: TRBJ2-2; v_call: TRBV6-1; cdr3_aa: CASSVTLQGANTGELFF
j_call: TRBJ1-2; v_call: TRBV19; cdr3_aa: CASMGPRYGYTF
j_call: TRBJ1-2; v_call: TRBV15; cdr3_aa: CATSRGVGAGPFGYTF
j_call: TRBJ1-1; v_call: TRBV19; cdr3_aa: CASSIATGGDMNTEAFF
j_call: TRBJ1-1; v_call: TRBV6-5; cdr3_aa: CASSSKGTEAFF
j_call: TRBJ2-3; v_call: TRBV14; cdr3_aa: CASSVGLSDTQYF
j_call: TRBJ1-5; v_call: TRBV19; cdr3_aa: CASGGGDQPQHF
j_call: TRBJ2-7; v_call: TRBV11-2; cdr3_aa: CASSRALAGVNEQYF
j_call: TRBJ2-3; v_call: TRBV6-5; cdr3_aa: CASSLRTSDTDTQYF
j_call: TRBJ2-7; v_call: TRBV7-6; cdr3_aa: CASSLGLAGESYEQYF
j_call: TRBJ1-6; v_call: TRBV19; cdr3_aa: CASSIDLNSPLHF
j_call: TRBJ2-3; v_call: TRBV19; cdr3_aa: CASSIGTGRDTQYF
j_call: TRBJ2-2; v_call: TRBV11-3; cdr3_aa: CASSSTGVPNTGELFF
j_call: TRBJ2-7; v_call: TRBV28; cdr3_aa: CARLWTGFISCEQYF
j_call: TRBJ2-5; v_call: TRBV28; cdr3_aa: CASSLFAGMETQYF
j_call: TRBJ1-1; v_call: TRBV4-3; cdr3_aa: CASSHLKQGLRAFF
j_call: TRBJ1-2; v_call: TRBV7-9; cdr3_aa: CASSSSDRGFYGYTF
j_call: TRBJ2-7; v_call: TRBV7-2; cdr3_aa: CASSYGVPPYEQYF
j_call: TRBJ2-7; v_call: TRBV2; cdr3_aa: CASRPGQGTEQYF
j_call: TRBJ1-2; v_call: TRBV19; cdr3_aa: CASSERGKANYGYTF
j_call: TRBJ1-3; v_call: TRBV7-8; cdr3_aa: CASSQFAGTSGNTIYF
j_call: TRBJ2-7; v_call: TRBV5-1; cdr3_aa: CASSFDGASGGGYEQYF
j_call: TRBJ2-7; v_call: TRBV5-5; cdr3_aa: CASRFDGGEYEQYF
j_call: TRBJ1-6; v_call: TRBV27; cdr3_aa: CASRMARQGTNSPLHF
j_call: TRBJ2-7; v_call: TRBV10-2; cdr3_aa: CASLGGAGEQYF
j_call: TRBJ1-1; v_call: TRBV7-2; cdr3_aa: CASSTPHRDVEAFF
j_call: TRBJ2-3; v_call: TRBV27; cdr3_aa: CASTDRGGGTDTQYF
j_call: TRBJ2-3; v_call: TRBV4-2; cdr3_aa: CASSRSRWADTQYF
j_call: TRBJ2-4; v_call: TRBV7-9; cdr3_aa: CASSPRERGGDIQYF
j_call: TRBJ1-3; v_call: TRBV7-2; cdr3_aa: CASTLRTGGNTIYF